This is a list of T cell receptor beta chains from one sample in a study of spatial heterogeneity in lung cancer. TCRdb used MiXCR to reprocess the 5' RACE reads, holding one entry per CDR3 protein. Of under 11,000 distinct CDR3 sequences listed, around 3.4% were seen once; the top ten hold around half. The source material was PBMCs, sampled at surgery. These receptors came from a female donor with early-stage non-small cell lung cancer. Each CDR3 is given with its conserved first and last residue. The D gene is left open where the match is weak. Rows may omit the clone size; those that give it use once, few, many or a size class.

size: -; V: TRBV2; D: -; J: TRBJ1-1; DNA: TGTGCCAGCGTAAAGGACGGGAACACTGAAGCTTTCTTT; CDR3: CASVKDGNTEAFF
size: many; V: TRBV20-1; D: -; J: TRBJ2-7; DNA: TGCAGTGCGGGGTCTCCCAGTTTCCACGAGCAGTACTTC; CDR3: CSAGSPSFHEQYF
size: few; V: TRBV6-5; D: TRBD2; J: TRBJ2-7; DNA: TGTGCCAGCAGGGCGACTAGCGGGTCTTCCTACGAGCAGTACTTC; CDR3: CASRATSGSSYEQYF
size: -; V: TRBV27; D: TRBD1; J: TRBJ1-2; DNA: TGTGCCAGCAGTCCACAAACCACAGGGGTCGGGTATGGCTACACCTTC; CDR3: CASSPQTTGVGYGYTF
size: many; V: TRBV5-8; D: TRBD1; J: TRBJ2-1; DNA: TGTGCCAGCAGCGTGGACAGGGAGGATGAGCAGTTCTTC; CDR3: CASSVDREDEQFF
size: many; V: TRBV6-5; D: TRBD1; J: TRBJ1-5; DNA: TGTGCCAGCAGTCCCGGGACAGTCAATCAGCCCCAGCATTTT; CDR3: CASSPGTVNQPQHF
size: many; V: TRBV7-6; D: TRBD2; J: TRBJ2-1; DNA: TGTGCCAGCGGGAGGGCCGTAGATGAGCAGTTCTTC; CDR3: CASGRAVDEQFF
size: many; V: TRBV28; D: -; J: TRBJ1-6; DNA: TGTGCCAGCAGTTTAATCGGGAGCTCCTATAATTCACCCCTCCACTTT; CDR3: CASSLIGSSYNSPLHF
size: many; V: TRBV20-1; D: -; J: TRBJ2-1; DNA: TGCAGTGCTAACCCGGGGTCCACCTTCGGGGATGAGCAGTTCTTC; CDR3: CSANPGSTFGDEQFF
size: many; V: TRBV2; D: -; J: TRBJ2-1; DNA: TGTGCCAGCAGTGAAACGGGCGGGTCCTACAATGAGCAGTTCTTC; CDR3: CASSETGGSYNEQFF
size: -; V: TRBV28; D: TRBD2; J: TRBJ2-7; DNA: TGTGCCAGCAGCAAAGGACTGCGAAAACTAGCGGGAGCCAGTCTAGTTCGGGACTCCTACGAGCAGTACTTC; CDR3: CASSKGLRKLAGASLVRDSYEQYF
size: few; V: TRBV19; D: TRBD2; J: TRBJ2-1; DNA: TGTGCCAGTAGTATGGTAGCGGGAGCGCCCTACAATGAGCAGTTCTTC; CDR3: CASSMVAGAPYNEQFF
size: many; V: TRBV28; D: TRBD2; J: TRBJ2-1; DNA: TGTGCCAGCAGTACCGGGACTAGCGCCGCGAATGAGCAGTTCTTC; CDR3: CASSTGTSAANEQFF
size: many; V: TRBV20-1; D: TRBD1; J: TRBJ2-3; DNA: TGCAGTGCTAGAAAGGGACAGGGTCTCGCAGATACGCAGTATTTT; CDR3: CSARKGQGLADTQYF
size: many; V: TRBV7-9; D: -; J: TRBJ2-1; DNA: TGTGCCAGCAGCCCATCGCCTATAGCGTACAATGAGCAGTTCTTC; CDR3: CASSPSPIAYNEQFF
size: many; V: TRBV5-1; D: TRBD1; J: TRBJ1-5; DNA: TGCGCCAGCAGCTTGGGGACAGGGGATGACTCGCCCCAGCATTTT; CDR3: CASSLGTGDDSPQHF
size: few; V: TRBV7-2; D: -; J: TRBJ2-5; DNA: TGTGCCAGCAGCTTAGGTCGGGGAAAAGAGACCCAGTACTTC; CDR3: CASSLGRGKETQYF
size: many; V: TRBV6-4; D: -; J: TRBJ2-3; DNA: TGTGCCAGCAGTGACTCAGTGGGAGTTACGCAGTATTTT; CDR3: CASSDSVGVTQYF
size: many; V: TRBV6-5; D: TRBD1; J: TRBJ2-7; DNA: TGTGCCAGCAGGGGGGACAGGGGGTGGTACGAGCAGTACTTC; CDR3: CASRGDRGWYEQYF